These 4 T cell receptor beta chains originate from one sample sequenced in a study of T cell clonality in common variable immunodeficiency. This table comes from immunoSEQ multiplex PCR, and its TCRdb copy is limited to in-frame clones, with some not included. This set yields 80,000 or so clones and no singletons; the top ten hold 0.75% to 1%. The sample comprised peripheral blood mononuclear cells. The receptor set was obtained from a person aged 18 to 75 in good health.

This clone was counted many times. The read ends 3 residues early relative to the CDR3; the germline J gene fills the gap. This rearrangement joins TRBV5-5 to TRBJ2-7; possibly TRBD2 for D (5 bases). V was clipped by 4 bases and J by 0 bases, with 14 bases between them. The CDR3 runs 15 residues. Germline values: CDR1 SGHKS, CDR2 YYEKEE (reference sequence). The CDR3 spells CASSLPGLSSYEQYF. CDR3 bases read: TGTGCCAGCAGCCTACCAGGACTGAGCTCCTACGAG.

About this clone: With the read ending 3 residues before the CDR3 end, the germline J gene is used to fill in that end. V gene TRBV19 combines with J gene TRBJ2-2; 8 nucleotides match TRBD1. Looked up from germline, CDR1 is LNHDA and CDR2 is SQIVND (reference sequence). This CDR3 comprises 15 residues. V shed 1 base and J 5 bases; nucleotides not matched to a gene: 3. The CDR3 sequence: CASSIAGGFTGELFF. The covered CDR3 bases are TGTGCCAGTAGTATAGCAGGGGGCTTTACCGGGGAG.

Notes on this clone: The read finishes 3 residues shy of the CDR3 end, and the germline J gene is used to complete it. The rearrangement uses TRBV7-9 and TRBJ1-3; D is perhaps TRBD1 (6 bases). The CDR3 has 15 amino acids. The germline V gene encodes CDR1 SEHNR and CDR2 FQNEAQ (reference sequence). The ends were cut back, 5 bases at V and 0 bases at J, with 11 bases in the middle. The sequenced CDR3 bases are TGTGCCAGCAGCGCCACAGGGAGCTCTGGAAACACC. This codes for CASSATGSSGNT. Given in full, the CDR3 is CASSATGSSGNTIYF.

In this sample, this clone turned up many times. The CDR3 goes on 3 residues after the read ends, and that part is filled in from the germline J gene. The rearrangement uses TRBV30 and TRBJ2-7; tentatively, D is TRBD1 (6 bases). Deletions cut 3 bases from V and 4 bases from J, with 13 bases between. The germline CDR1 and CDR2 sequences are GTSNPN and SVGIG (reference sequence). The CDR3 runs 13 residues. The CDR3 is CAWRPGAFYEQYF. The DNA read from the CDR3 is TGTGCCTGGAGGCCAGGGGCCTTTTACGAG.